Here is one T cell receptor (beta chain) with its context. These data come from a study of cytomegalovirus exposure and HLA in healthy donors. Measured with immunoSEQ multiplex PCR; TCRdb has only the in-frame clones, and not every one. The sample includes roughly 50,000 clones, 90% to 95% of them seen just once. From germline, CDR1 is LNHDA and CDR2 SQIVND (reference sequence). The CDR3 covers 16 residues. V lost 3 bases, J lost 3 bases, and 10 bases stayed unmatched. Sequenced: PBMCs. The source of this sequence is a woman aged 18-30 years in good health and CMV-seropositive. The rearrangement joins TRBV19 to TRBJ2-7; 8 nucleotides match TRBD1. CDR3 DNA sequence: TGTGCCAGTAGTATTAGGCGGGACAGGATGATCTACGAGCAGTACTTC. Its protein is CASSIRRDRMIYEQYF.